This paragraph reports one TCR beta chain. Antigen specificity is unknown. Combining a sample-barcoded 5' primer with a J-beta primer mix, a second PCR ran for about 7 to 11 cycles. From the 5' RACE reads, TCRdb called clonotypes with MiXCR, one entry per CDR3 protein. The sample contains 980,000 or so distinct CDR3 sequences, roughly 43% of which appear only once. These data belong to a study of blood T cells in healthy people across ages. This CDR3 region has 15 residues. Per germline, CDR1 LGHDT and CDR2 YNNKEL (reference sequence). Study results and caveats: The fall in TCR beta diversity per million T cells was roughly linear with age. TCR beta diversity correlated strongly with naive T cell percentage. Possibly, changes in expanded clonotypes were confounded because donor CMV status was unknown.

Sequencing was performed on blood. The chain employs TRBV3-1 and TRBJ2-4; 10 positions match TRBD2. The J call may be faulty, since TRBJ2-7 better matches the DNA end. The clonotype originates from a man aged 30 to 45 in good health. This CDR3 reads CASSQGRTSGYEQYF. CDR3 DNA: TGTGCCAGCAGCCAAGGGAGGACTAGCGGATACGAGCAGTACTTC.